Many counts were recorded for the clone carrying this T cell receptor beta chain. Germline V CDR1 and CDR2: LNHNV, YYDKDF (reference sequence). V shed 5 bases and J shed 9 bases, with 14 bases lying between them. The CDR3 is 13 residues long. TCRdb analysed the PCR reads with MiXCR anew, one entry per CDR3 protein. The sample has 7,000 to 10,000 distinct CDR3 sequences, approximately 22% seen once. The data are from a study of CXCR3 chemokines and chemotherapy response in bladder cancer. Sampling was carried out from a patient whose treatment included neoadjuvant chemotherapy. This chain uses TRBV15 with TRBJ1-5, with D uncertain. This TCR was sampled from a human donor with bladder cancer that did not respond to neoadjuvant chemotherapy. CDR3 in DNA: TGTGCCACCAGCGCAGTTCTCGGCCGGCCCCAGCATTTT. Protein product: CATSAVLGRPQHF.